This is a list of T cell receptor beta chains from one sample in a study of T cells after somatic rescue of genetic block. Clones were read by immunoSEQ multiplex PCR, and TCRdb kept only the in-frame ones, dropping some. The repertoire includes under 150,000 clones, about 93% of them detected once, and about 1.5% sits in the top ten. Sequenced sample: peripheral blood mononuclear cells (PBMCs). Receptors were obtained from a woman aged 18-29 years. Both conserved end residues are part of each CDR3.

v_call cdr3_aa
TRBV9 CASNGDRRGTHADTQYF
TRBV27 CASKNPANYGYTF
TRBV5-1 CASSLGVQGPGELFF
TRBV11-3 CASSGANEKLFF
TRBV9 CASSVEPSGGLTDTQYF
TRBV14 CASSQYRDRVAYEQYF
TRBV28 CASTLKGGLRNTEAFF
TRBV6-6 CASKRARDEKLFF
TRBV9 CASSGLGTSGYNEQFF
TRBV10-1 CASRRDRGREVGNQPQHF
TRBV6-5 CASSYSSGGFDSPLHF
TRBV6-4 CASSDSQTTSGGADEQFF
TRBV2 CASQREGGMETQYF
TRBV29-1 CSAKGRGNTEAFF
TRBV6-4 CASSDLAGGQPDTQYF
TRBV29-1 CSVGDLTDTQYF
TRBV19 CASSIDPQAPNYGYTF
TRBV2 CASRRRSEGSPLHF
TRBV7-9 CATPTGDTDTQYF
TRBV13 CASSFWSSYEQYF
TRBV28 CASTFRSAGGYYGYTF
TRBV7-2 CASSRLKGLLQYF
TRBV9 CASSLGLAGQETQYF
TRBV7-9 CASSFGGHTNQPQHF
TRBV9 CASSVGVGQAADTQYF
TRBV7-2 CASSLGLILNTEAFF
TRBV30 CAWSYGGQETQYF
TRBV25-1 CASSDIGVLYNEQFF
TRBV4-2 CASSPGGAGSYEQYF
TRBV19 CASSIDGASQPQHF
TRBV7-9 CASSLRQGGHEQFF
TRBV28 CAGSLAYGRVNSPLHF
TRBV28 CASRRPASMARFYEQYF
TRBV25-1 CASSTLGQGGQNIQYF
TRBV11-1 CASSLMTAPNNSPLHF
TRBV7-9 CASSIDRIDGYTF
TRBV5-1 CASSLDRAYEQYF
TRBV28 CASSFPQGGINQPQHF
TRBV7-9 CASSPSEVQETQYF
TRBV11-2 CASSPAGGPETQYF
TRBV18 CASSPWTGEPYGYTF
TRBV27 CASSFDRAYEQYF
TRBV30 CAWSEGGGANVLTF
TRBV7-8 CASSLALGLSYGYIF
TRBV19 CASTPLAGGTGELFF
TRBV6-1 CASSDSGTGIHEQYF
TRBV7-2 CASSGTGAGEQYF
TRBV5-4 CASSGNGKETQYF
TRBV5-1 CASSLIENTGELFF
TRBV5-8 CASSLQANQPQHF
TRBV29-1 CSVEVTGGTGNTIYF
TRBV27 CASSSPDRNTEAFF
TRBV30 CAWSQTVNYGYTF
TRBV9 CASSVTPGGEKLFF